The rows below give T cell receptor beta chains drawn from one sample of a study of T-cell memory formation after mild COVID-19. TCRdb used MiXCR to reprocess the 5' RACE reads, holding one entry per CDR3 protein. Among tens of thousands of distinct CDR3 sequences listed, approximately 16% were seen once. Sequencing used PBMCs or a T cell subset sorted from them (not recorded which). The receptors were sampled from an adult woman who had mild COVID-19 (a few samples of this study predate the infection). Cell type and time point are not known. CDR3s include the opening cysteine and the closing phenylalanine or tryptophan. The order of the fields is V gene, J gene, CDR3 protein.

v_call: TRBV5-1; j_call: TRBJ1-2; cdr3_aa: CASSVPDRLSNRNYGYTF
v_call: TRBV18; j_call: TRBJ2-7; cdr3_aa: CASSPSPASSYEQYF
v_call: TRBV27; j_call: TRBJ2-7; cdr3_aa: CASRDTYGTPTSEQYF
v_call: TRBV29-1; j_call: TRBJ2-1; cdr3_aa: CSEIGLAGPATYNEQFF
v_call: TRBV4-1; j_call: TRBJ1-6; cdr3_aa: CASSQGPRRGAEPLHF
v_call: TRBV6-4; j_call: TRBJ2-6; cdr3_aa: CASSDSTSSGANVLTF
v_call: TRBV7-6; j_call: TRBJ2-2; cdr3_aa: CASIKTGPGTGELFF
v_call: TRBV7-3; j_call: TRBJ2-2; cdr3_aa: CASSFSNPGELFF
v_call: TRBV29-1; j_call: TRBJ1-1; cdr3_aa: CSVEEATEEAFF
v_call: TRBV12-3/TRBV12-4; j_call: TRBJ2-2; cdr3_aa: CASSWWTKVGGNTGELFF
v_call: TRBV29-1; j_call: TRBJ2-1; cdr3_aa: CSVEAELLAYNEQFF
v_call: TRBV11-2; j_call: TRBJ2-7; cdr3_aa: CASSSGEDSFSSYEQYF
v_call: TRBV28; j_call: TRBJ2-5; cdr3_aa: CASSRHGVVETQYF
v_call: TRBV5-1; j_call: TRBJ1-2; cdr3_aa: CASSIAALDGYTF
v_call: TRBV5-1; j_call: TRBJ2-7; cdr3_aa: CASSLEAHHYEQYF
v_call: TRBV7-8; j_call: TRBJ2-1; cdr3_aa: CASSQSARLGVGDEQFF
v_call: TRBV7-2; j_call: TRBJ2-4; cdr3_aa: CASSLGALAKNIQYF
v_call: TRBV4-3; j_call: TRBJ2-7; cdr3_aa: CASSSKGQGYEQYF
v_call: TRBV11-3; j_call: TRBJ2-2; cdr3_aa: CASSLPYTGELFF
v_call: TRBV29-1; j_call: TRBJ2-2; cdr3_aa: CSVTSGRSPGELFF
v_call: TRBV29-1; j_call: TRBJ2-3; cdr3_aa: CSGRLDLGPDTQYF
v_call: TRBV7-2; j_call: TRBJ2-1; cdr3_aa: CASSHTGVEQFF
v_call: TRBV5-6; j_call: TRBJ2-1; cdr3_aa: CASSSGTVYNEQFF
v_call: TRBV3-1; j_call: TRBJ1-2; cdr3_aa: CASSPQSRGIDGYTF
v_call: TRBV6-5; j_call: TRBJ2-2; cdr3_aa: CASTPVPLHGGRAIGELFF
v_call: TRBV5-6; j_call: TRBJ2-7; cdr3_aa: CASSHIYRDRVSYEQYF
v_call: TRBV5-5; j_call: TRBJ2-2; cdr3_aa: CASSWSGGLNTGELFF
v_call: TRBV11-2; j_call: TRBJ1-2; cdr3_aa: CALGGAKYGYTF
v_call: TRBV6-2/TRBV6-3; j_call: TRBJ2-3; cdr3_aa: CASSIRLAGGPSADTQYF
v_call: TRBV10-3; j_call: TRBJ2-2; cdr3_aa: CAISEGPTNTGELFF
v_call: TRBV6-5; j_call: TRBJ1-2; cdr3_aa: CASSYGANYGYTF
v_call: TRBV14; j_call: TRBJ2-4; cdr3_aa: CASSQVAGLVQYF
v_call: TRBV6-5; j_call: TRBJ2-7; cdr3_aa: CASTRQDSYEQYF
v_call: TRBV12-3/TRBV12-4; j_call: TRBJ2-1; cdr3_aa: CASSPIVGVQFF
v_call: TRBV7-9; j_call: TRBJ2-1; cdr3_aa: CASSLDGSRSSYNEQFF
v_call: TRBV4-1; j_call: TRBJ2-7; cdr3_aa: CASSQGTGRSSYEQYF
v_call: TRBV16; j_call: TRBJ2-7; cdr3_aa: CASSQLGGTTAYEQYF
v_call: TRBV7-7; j_call: TRBJ2-7; cdr3_aa: CASSLTQGDGYEQYF
v_call: TRBV12-3/TRBV12-4; j_call: TRBJ2-7; cdr3_aa: CASSSRGGIHEQYF
v_call: TRBV7-8; j_call: TRBJ2-1; cdr3_aa: CASSLGLAGGPREQFF
v_call: TRBV24-1; j_call: TRBJ2-1; cdr3_aa: CATSAGGSYNEQFF
v_call: TRBV7-6; j_call: TRBJ2-1; cdr3_aa: CASSPPGRDEQFF
v_call: TRBV7-6; j_call: TRBJ2-7; cdr3_aa: CASSLNDAYEQYF
v_call: TRBV5-1; j_call: TRBJ2-2; cdr3_aa: CASSLDGGLSTGELFF
v_call: TRBV20-1; j_call: TRBJ2-7; cdr3_aa: CSARDPVSVAYEQYF
v_call: TRBV12-3/TRBV12-4; j_call: TRBJ2-1; cdr3_aa: CASSFGAATEQFF
v_call: TRBV6-5; j_call: TRBJ1-1; cdr3_aa: CASSYSQGAVTEAFF
v_call: TRBV6-5; j_call: TRBJ2-4; cdr3_aa: CASSSPTGIAKNIQYF
v_call: TRBV13; j_call: TRBJ2-3; cdr3_aa: CASSLASGYGDTQYF
v_call: TRBV4-1; j_call: TRBJ2-3; cdr3_aa: CASSHGPSTDTQYF